This passage covers 31 T cell receptor beta chains from one sample sequenced in a study of CD8 T cells in ankylosing spondylitis. The study, taken as a whole, reports: Seemingly characteristic of ankylosing spondylitis blood was a TCR beta motif consisting of under 10 highly homologous variants.

These TCRs are of unknown antigen specificity. TCRdb re-analysed the 5' RACE reads in MiXCR, keeping a single row per CDR3 protein. The table lists about 800,000 distinct CDR3 sequences, 12% of them singletons. The specimen was blood, either unsorted or a sorted T cell fraction (not recorded which). All receptors derive from a male donor with ankylosing spondylitis.

V usage is TRBV20-1 and J usage is TRBJ1-6; 10 bases are a match to TRBD1. The V gene end was trimmed by 6 bases and the J gene end by 12 bases; junction bases not matched to a gene: 8. CDR1 is DFQATT, CDR2 SNEGSKA, per germline (reference sequence). The CDR3 runs to 13 residues. The DNA for the CDR3 is TGCAGTGCCTACCGGGACAGGGGTGGACCCCTCCACTTT. Translated, it gives CSAYRDRGGPLHF.

This clonotype was recorded at least ten times. The V call is TRBV10-3, the J call TRBJ2-7; D unresolved. V lost 0 bases to trimming and J lost 5 bases, with 11 bases between them. Germline assignment: CDR1 ENHRY and CDR2 SYGVKD. This CDR3 is built from 14 residues. CDR3 nucleotide sequence: TGTGCCATCAGTGAGTCGGGCTACCTCCACGAGCAGTACTTC. The encoded protein is CAISESGYLHEQYF.

The chain links TRBV20-1 to TRBJ1-2; TRBD1 matches 7 bases. CDR3 length: 16 residues. CDR1 DFQATT and CDR2 SNEGSKA come from the germline V gene (reference sequence). V shed 0 bases, J shed 5 bases, and the junction held 12 bases outside the gene matches. This CDR3 is CSARDLRQGVGYGYTF. DNA of the CDR3: TGCAGTGCTAGAGATTTGCGACAGGGTGTAGGGTATGGCTACACCTTC.

The V call is TRBV3-1, the J call TRBJ1-4, with no clear D. V lost 2 bases, J lost 3 bases, and 13 bases lay in between. This CDR3 is 16 amino acids long. Germline CDR1 LGHDT, CDR2 YNNKEL (reference sequence). CDR3 bases: TGTGCCAGCAGCCAAAGTGGTACAGTGCCTAATGAAAAACTGTTTTTT. It yields the protein CASSQSGTVPNEKLFF.

This clonotype was counted at least ten times. The V and J genes are TRBV6-5 and TRBJ2-1; tentatively, D is TRBD1 or TRBD2 (5 bases each). CDR1 and CDR2 from the germline V gene are MNHEY and SVGAGI. The CDR3 covers 13 residues. Trimming removed 2 bases from V and 9 bases from J, with 11 bases in between. In DNA form, the CDR3 reads TGTGCCAGCAGTTACCCAGGGACCGGTGAGCAGTTCTTC. Translation: CASSYPGTGEQFF.

Only a few counts were recorded for this clonotype. J is TRBJ2-7 and V is TRBV20-1; 9 bases are a match to TRBD1. V shed 2 bases, J shed 2 bases, and the junction held 10 bases outside the gene matches. Germline CDR1 reads DFQATT; CDR2 reads SNEGSKA (reference sequence). CDR3 size: 16 residues. The CDR3 DNA is TGCAGTGCTAGAAAAGGCCGGGACAGGGAAACCTACGAGCAGTACTTC. As protein: CSARKGRDRETYEQYF.

The table lists this clonotype with a few counts. The chain joins TRBV18 to TRBJ1-3; weak D call: TRBD1 (6 bases). Trimming shortened V by 5 bases and J by 1 base, and 9 bases separated the two germline ends. The CDR3 totals 14 residues. Per germline, CDR1 KGHSH and CDR2 LQKENI. The CDR3 reads CASSTTGSGNTIYF. CDR3 in DNA: TGTGCCAGCTCAACAACAGGGTCTGGAAACACCATATATTTT. The complete variable domain, with remaining parts taken from reference TRBV18 and TRBJ1-3, reads NAGVMQNPRHLVRRRGQEARLRCSPMKGHSHVYWYRQLPEEGLKFMVYLQKENIIDESGMPKERFSAEFPKEGPSILRIQQVVRGDSAAYFCASSTTGSGNTIYFGEGSWLTVV.

This CDR3 is CATSLHGGGANEQFF. The CDR3 region has the DNA TGTGCCACCAGCCTCCACGGGGGCGGGGCGAATGAGCAGTTCTTC. The rearrangement links TRBV15 to TRBJ2-1; perhaps D is TRBD1 or TRBD2 (6 bases each). The germline V gene encodes CDR1 LNHNV and CDR2 YYDKDF (reference sequence). CDR3 length: 15 residues. The V end lost 5 bases, the J end lost 7 bases, and 18 bases lay between the germline ends.

This clonotype has only a few counts. The V gene is TRBV6-2 or TRBV6-3, the J gene TRBJ1-1, with TRBD1 matching over 8 bases. V trimming: 7 bases; J trimming: 5 bases; junction bases outside the gene matches: 12. The CDR3 has 15 residues. From germline, CDR1 is MNHEY and CDR2 SVGEGT. CDR3: CASTEGGQGGTEAFF. The CDR3 DNA follows: TGTGCCAGCACCGAGGGAGGACAGGGTGGAACTGAAGCTTTCTTT.

The chain couples TRBV27 to TRBJ1-2; a weak D match, TRBD1 (6 bases). Germline-derived CDR1 and CDR2 are MNHEY and SMNVEV (reference sequence). The CDR3 sequence is 14 residues long. V was pared by 2 bases and J by 6 bases, with 13 bases between. The CDR3 bases are TGTGCCAGCAGTTTAAGGGGGAAGGAGGATGGCTACACCTTC. Protein sequence: CASSLRGKEDGYTF.

In the case of this clonotype: With a much larger clone just one base away, this may be a read error. V usage is TRBV5-1 and J usage is TRBJ2-1, with D unclear. CDR3 length: 13 amino acids. V was pared by 3 bases and J by 8 bases, with 12 bases between. The germline V gene has CDR1 SGHRS and CDR2 YFSETQ. This CDR3 is CASSSGTFDEQFF. Here the CDR3 DNA reads TGCGCCAGCAGCTCCGGAACCTTTGATGAGCAGTTCTTC.

The table lists this clonotype with many counts. This sequence joins TRBV5-1 and TRBJ2-3, with 7 bases fitting TRBD1. CDR1 and CDR2 (germline): SGHRS, YFSETQ. The trim removed 5 bases at V and 1 base at J, leaving 4 bases unmatched. The CDR3 is 14 amino acids. DNA of the CDR3: TGCGCCAGCAGGCACAGGGGCGGCACAGATACGCAGTATTTT. Its protein product is CASRHRGGTDTQYF.

In its sample, this clonotype was seen a few times. The rearrangement uses TRBV12-3 or TRBV12-4 and TRBJ2-1; 11 bases are a match to TRBD2. The ends lost 7 bases at V and 6 bases at J; junction bases unmatched: 26. This CDR3 is 21 amino acids long. In DNA form, the CDR3 reads TGTGCCAGCACTTCAAGACAAAGATACACAGTAGCGGGAGGGACGTTCAATGAGCAGTTCTTC. Residues: CASTSRQRYTVAGGTFNEQFF.

The sample holds many counts of this clonotype. The chain carries TRBV18 and TRBJ1-1; possibly TRBD1 for D (6 bases). Trimming pared 8 bases from V and 1 base from J, leaving 11 bases between. Per the germline V gene, CDR1 is KGHSH and CDR2 is LQKENI. The CDR3 has 13 amino acids. CDR3 residues: CASSPTGNTEAFF. CDR3 sequence (DNA): TGTGCCAGCAGCCCGACAGGGAACACTGAAGCTTTCTTT.

CDR3 protein: CASSVRGLAGELFF. The DNA of the CDR3 is TGTGCCAGCAGCGTGAGGGGATTGGCCGGGGAGCTGTTTTTT. V gene TRBV9 combines with J gene TRBJ2-2, with D perhaps being TRBD1 or TRBD2 (5 bases each). Trimming removed 2 bases from V and 6 bases from J, with 11 bases in between. Germline V CDR1 and CDR2: SGDLS, YYNGEE. This CDR3 spans 14 amino acids.

Only a few counts were recorded for this clonotype. CDR3 nucleotides: TGTGCCAGCAGGAGGACAGGACACTATGGCTACACCTTC. This codes for CASRRTGHYGYTF. The J gene is TRBJ1-2, the V gene TRBV6-2 or TRBV6-3; 7 bases are a match to TRBD1. Trimming removed 6 bases from V and 3 bases from J; junction bases left unmatched: 4. This CDR3 contains 13 residues. The germline V gene encodes CDR1 MNHEY and CDR2 SVGEGT.

The rearrangement joins TRBV12-3 or TRBV12-4 to TRBJ1-1, with D uncertain. The V end was cut by 6 bases, the J end by 1 base, with 12 bases between. This CDR3 is 14 amino acids long. CDR3 residues: CASSLRPKNTEAFF. The CDR3 DNA follows: TGTGCCAGCAGCCTAAGACCGAAGAACACTGAAGCTTTCTTT.

A few counts support this clonotype. The V and J genes are TRBV28 and TRBJ2-1; 14 bases align to TRBD2. The CDR3 covers 16 residues. Germline assignment: CDR1 MDHEN and CDR2 SYDVKM. J gave up 2 bases and V 8 bases, and 5 bases lay outside the gene matches. The CDR3 protein is CASGGTSGSPYNEQFF. CDR3 coding DNA: TGTGCCAGCGGGGGGACTAGCGGGAGTCCCTACAATGAGCAGTTCTTC.

V is TRBV20-1 and J is TRBJ2-7, with D uncertain. V was cut by 1 base and J by 5 bases, with 15 bases left in between. This CDR3 has 14 residues. In germline, CDR1 is DFQATT, CDR2 SNEGSKA (reference sequence). CDR3 sequence reads: CSARGQIYRDEQYF. The CDR3 bases are TGCAGTGCTAGAGGACAAATTTATCGGGACGAGCAGTACTTC.

This clonotype has only a few counts. A read error may account for a junction end that differs from germline. V and J are TRBV7-7 and TRBJ1-3, with D unclear. CDR1 SSHAT and CDR2 FNYEAQ come from the germline V gene (reference sequence). The CDR3 has 15 residues. Here the CDR3 reads CASSLGPLTGNTIYF. The CDR3, as DNA: TGTGCTAGCAGCTTAGGTCCCTTAACTGGAAACACCATATATTTT.

This clonotype was found a few times. This chain links TRBV4-3 with TRBJ2-7; no reliable D call. The CDR3 is made up of 13 amino acids. CDR1 is LGHNA, CDR2 YSLEER, per germline. Between the trimmed V and J ends, which lost 0 bases and 2 bases, there was a span of 5 bases. Written as DNA, the CDR3 is TGCGCCAGCAGCCAAGATGTGGCCTACGAGCAGTACTTC. Translating it yields CASSQDVAYEQYF.

The V call is TRBV18, the J call TRBJ2-7, with TRBD1 matching 7 bases. The CDR3 covers 14 residues. CDR1 is KGHSH, CDR2 LQKENI, per germline. The ends lost 6 bases at V and 4 bases at J; junction bases unmatched: 9. For the CDR3, the DNA is TGTGCCAGCTCTCGACAGGGTCGGGGATACGAGCAGTACTTC. Protein sequence: CASSRQGRGYEQYF.

CDR3 in DNA: TGTGCCAGCAGCGTAGTTCCGGGAAGGACAGATACGCAGTATTTT. It is translated as CASSVVPGRTDTQYF. The genes are TRBV9 and TRBJ2-3; D possibly corresponds to TRBD2 (5 bases). CDR3 length: 15 residues. V shed 0 bases and J shed 3 bases, with 11 bases lying between them. The V gene's germline CDR1 is SGDLS and CDR2 YYNGEE.

This clonotype was detected ten times or more. The chain combines TRBV7-2 with TRBJ2-7; 10 bases are a match to TRBD2. This CDR3 has 13 amino acids. Germline CDR1 is SGHTA and CDR2 is FQGNSA. V lost 4 bases, J lost 3 bases, and 0 bases stayed unmatched. DNA for the CDR3: TGTGCCAGCAGCTCTAGCGGGAGCTACGAGCAGTACTTC. This translates into CASSSSGSYEQYF.

The chain carries TRBV18 and TRBJ1-1; TRBD1 is a possible D gene (5 bases). The CDR3 spans 15 residues. With 3 bases removed from V and 1 base from J, the gap between germline ends came to 12 bases. The germline CDR1 and CDR2 sequences are KGHSH and LQKENI. CDR3 in amino acids: CASSPGPQGNTEAFF. The CDR3 DNA follows: TGTGCCAGCTCACCGGGACCCCAAGGGAACACTGAAGCTTTCTTT.

CDR3 sequence: CSARDPSTRGDTQYF. The CDR3 DNA sequence: TGCAGTGCTAGAGACCCCAGTACCCGGGGGGATACGCAGTATTTT. This chain uses TRBV20-1 with TRBJ2-3; the D gene is possibly TRBD2 (6 bases). The V gene's germline CDR1 is DFQATT and CDR2 SNEGSKA (reference sequence). The CDR3 runs to 15 residues. Trimming removed 0 bases from V and 6 bases from J, with 16 bases in between.

V and J are TRBV6-5 and TRBJ1-2; D uncertain. Germline V gene sequence: CDR1 MNHEY, CDR2 SVGAGI. The CDR3 extends over 11 amino acids. V lost 6 bases and J lost 7, with 9 bases in between. CDR3 sequence reads: CASRGRSGYTF. CDR3 in DNA: TGTGCCAGCAGGGGAAGATCTGGCTACACCTTC.

In its sample, this clonotype was seen a few times. The chain uses TRBV6-5 and TRBJ1-1; D is perhaps TRBD1 (6 bases). The CDR3 has 17 amino acids. Germline CDR1 and CDR2: MNHEY and SVGAGI. Trimming removed 0 bases from V and 0 bases from J, with 14 bases in between. The CDR3 nucleotides read TGTGCCAGCAGTTACTCGCCGGATCGGGGGCTGAACACTGAAGCTTTCTTT. Protein: CASSYSPDRGLNTEAFF.

J is TRBJ1-1 and V is TRBV3-1; no definite D call. The CDR3 consists of 13 residues. V gave up 5 bases and J gave up 0 bases, with 7 bases separating them. Germline V lookup: CDR1 LGHDT, CDR2 YNNKEL (reference sequence). The CDR3 region is CASSDTVNTEAFF. CDR3 in DNA: TGTGCCAGCAGCGACACAGTGAACACTGAAGCTTTCTTT.

V and J are TRBV11-2 and TRBJ2-2; weak D call: TRBD1 (6 bases). Per germline, CDR1 SGHAT and CDR2 FQNNGV. Trimming removed 2 bases at V and 3 bases at J, with 19 bases between. The CDR3 is 18 residues long. CDR3 DNA sequence: TGTGCCAGCAGCTTATTTGCAAGGGGGAAGGGGTACACCGGGGAGCTGTTTTTT. Amino acid sequence: CASSLFARGKGYTGELFF. The entire variable domain, with the rest obtained from reference TRBV11-2 and TRBJ2-2, is as follows: EAGVAQSPRYKIIEKRQSVAFWCNPISGHATLYWYQQILGQGPKLLIQFQNNGVVDDSQLPKDRFSAERLKGVDSTLKIQPAKLEDSAVYLCASSLFARGKGYTGELFFGEGSRLTVL.

The rearrangement links TRBV6-5 to TRBJ2-6; D is unresolved. V was shortened by 2 bases and J by 0 bases, with 14 bases between the two germline ends. CDR3 size: 18 residues. Germline V gene sequence: CDR1 MNHEY, CDR2 SVGAGI. CDR3 sequence: CASSYKAYTDSGANVLTF. The CDR3 nucleotides are TGTGCCAGCAGTTACAAGGCATACACCGACTCTGGGGCCAACGTCCTGACTTTC.